This T cell receptor (beta chain) was retrieved from a study of T cell responses to AZD1222 COVID-19 vaccine. The study's findings and limits: Distributed over spike, vaccine-associated CD4 TCRs predominated at 160-218 and 743-854. Nearly half of the spike-specific TCRs reportedly recognize variant regions that carry no mutations. White British donors predominated, females outnumbered males, and clonal diversity was possibly underestimated.

The germline V gene has CDR1 SGHRS and CDR2 YFSETQ. The CDR3 has 16 amino acids. J was trimmed by 1 base and V by 4 bases; bases with no gene match: 8. Clones were read by immunoSEQ multiplex PCR, and TCRdb kept only the in-frame ones, dropping some. Counted here are roughly 200,000 clones, 85% to 95% occurring once; the ten biggest clones make up approximately 1%. Regarding this clone: The antigen remains undetermined.

The chain links TRBV5-1 to TRBJ2-3, with TRBD2 identical over 8 bases. The starting material was peripheral blood, obtained on day 0 of MenACWY control vaccination. The receptor was derived from an adult in good health. CDR3 sequence: CASSVQPGGGTDTQYF. Written as DNA, the CDR3 is TGCGCCAGCAGCGTCCAACCCGGGGGGGGCACAGATACGCAGTATTTT.